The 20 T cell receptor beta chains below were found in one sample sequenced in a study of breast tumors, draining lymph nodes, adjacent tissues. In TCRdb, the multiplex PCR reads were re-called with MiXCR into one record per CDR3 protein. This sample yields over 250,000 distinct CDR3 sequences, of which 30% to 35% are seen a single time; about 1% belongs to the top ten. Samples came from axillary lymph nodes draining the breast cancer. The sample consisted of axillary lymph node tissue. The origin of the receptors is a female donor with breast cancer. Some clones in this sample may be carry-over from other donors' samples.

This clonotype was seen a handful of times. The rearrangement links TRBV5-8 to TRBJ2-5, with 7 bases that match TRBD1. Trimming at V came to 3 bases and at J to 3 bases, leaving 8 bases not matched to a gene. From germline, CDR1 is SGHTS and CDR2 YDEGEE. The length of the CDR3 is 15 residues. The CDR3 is CASSSRTGAEETQYF. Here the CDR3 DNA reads TGTGCCAGCAGCTCAAGAACAGGGGCGGAAGAGACCCAGTACTTC.

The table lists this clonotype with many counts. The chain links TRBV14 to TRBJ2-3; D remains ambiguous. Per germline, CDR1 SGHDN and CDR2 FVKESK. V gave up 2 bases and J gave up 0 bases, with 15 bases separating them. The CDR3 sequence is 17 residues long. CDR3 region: CASSQSPDLPSTDTQYF. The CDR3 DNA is TGTGCCAGCAGCCAAAGCCCAGACCTACCTAGCACAGATACGCAGTATTTT.

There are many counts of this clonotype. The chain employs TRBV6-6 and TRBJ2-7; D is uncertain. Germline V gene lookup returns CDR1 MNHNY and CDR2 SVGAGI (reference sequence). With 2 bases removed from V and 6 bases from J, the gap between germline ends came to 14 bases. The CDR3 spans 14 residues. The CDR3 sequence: CASSYERTLGEQYF. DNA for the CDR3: TGTGCCAGCAGTTACGAGAGGACGCTAGGCGAGCAGTACTTC.

The CDR3 nucleotides are TGTGCCAGCAGCTTAGTACTAGAGGGGTACACAGATACGCAGTATTTT. Translating it yields CASSLVLEGYTDTQYF. The genes are TRBV5-5 and TRBJ2-3, with D perhaps being TRBD1 or TRBD2 (5 bases each). The CDR3 is 16 amino acids. The germline gives CDR1 SGHKS, CDR2 YYEKEE (reference sequence). Trimming stripped 2 bases from V and 2 bases from J, with 15 bases between. Full variable domain (rest looked up from reference TRBV5-5 and TRBJ2-3): DAGVTQSPTHLIKTRGQQVTLRCSPISGHKSVSWYQQVLGQGPQFIFQYYEKEERGRGNFPDRFSARQFPNYSSELNVNALLLGDSALYLCASSLVLEGYTDTQYFGPGTRLTVL.

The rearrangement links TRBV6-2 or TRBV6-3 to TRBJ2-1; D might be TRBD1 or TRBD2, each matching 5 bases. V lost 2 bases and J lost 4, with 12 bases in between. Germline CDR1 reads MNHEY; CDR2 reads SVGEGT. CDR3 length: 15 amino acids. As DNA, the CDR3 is TGTGCCAGCAGTTACCTAAGGGGACGGTACAATGAGCAGTTCTTC. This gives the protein CASSYLRGRYNEQFF.

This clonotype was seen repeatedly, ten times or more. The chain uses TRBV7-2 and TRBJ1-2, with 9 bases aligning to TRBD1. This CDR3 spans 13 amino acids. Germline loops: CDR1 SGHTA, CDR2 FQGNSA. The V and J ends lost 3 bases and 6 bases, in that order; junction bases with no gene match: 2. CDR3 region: CASSLRTGDGYTF. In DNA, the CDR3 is TGTGCCAGCAGCTTGAGGACAGGGGATGGCTACACCTTC.

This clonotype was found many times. CDR3 sequence: CASSLETGVDGELFF. Here the CDR3 DNA reads TGCGCCAGCAGCTTGGAGACGGGCGTCGACGGGGAGCTGTTTTTT. J is TRBJ2-2 and V is TRBV5-1, with unresolved D. Germline assignment: CDR1 SGHRS and CDR2 YFSETQ. V was cut by 0 bases and J by 7 bases, with 13 bases left in between. This CDR3 contains 15 residues.

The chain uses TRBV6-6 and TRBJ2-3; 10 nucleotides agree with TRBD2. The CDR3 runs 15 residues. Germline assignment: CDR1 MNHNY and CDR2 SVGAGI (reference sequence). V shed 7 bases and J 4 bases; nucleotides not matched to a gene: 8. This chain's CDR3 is CASNQAGGLPDTQYF. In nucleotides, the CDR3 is TGTGCCAGCAATCAAGCGGGAGGGCTGCCAGATACGCAGTATTTT.

CDR3 region: CSARDSLQAFF. The CDR3 region has the DNA TGCAGTGCTAGAGATTCCCTTCAAGCTTTCTTT. The rearrangement joins TRBV20-1 to TRBJ1-1; D not certain. The germline V and J ends were trimmed by 0 bases and 9 bases, with 8 bases remaining between them. The CDR3 has 11 amino acids. CDR1 and CDR2 (germline): DFQATT, SNEGSKA (reference sequence).

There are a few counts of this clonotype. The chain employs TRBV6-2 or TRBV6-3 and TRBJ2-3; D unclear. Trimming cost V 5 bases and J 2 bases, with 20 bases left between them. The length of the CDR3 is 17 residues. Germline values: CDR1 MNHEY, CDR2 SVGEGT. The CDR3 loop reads CASSDNSRRLTTDTQYF. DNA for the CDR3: TGTGCCAGCAGTGACAACTCCAGGAGATTGACCACAGATACGCAGTATTTT.

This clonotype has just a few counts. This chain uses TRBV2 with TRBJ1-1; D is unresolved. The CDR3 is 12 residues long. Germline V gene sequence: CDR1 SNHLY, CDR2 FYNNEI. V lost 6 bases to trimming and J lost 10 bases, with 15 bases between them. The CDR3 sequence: CASRSQSSRAFF. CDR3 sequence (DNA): TGTGCCAGCAGGTCGCAGTCTTCAAGAGCTTTCTTT.

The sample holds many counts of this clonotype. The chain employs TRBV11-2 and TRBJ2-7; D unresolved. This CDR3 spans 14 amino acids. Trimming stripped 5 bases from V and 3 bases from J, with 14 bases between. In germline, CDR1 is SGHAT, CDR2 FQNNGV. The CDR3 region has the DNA TGTGCCAGCAGCCTCGGTCAGCTGGGCTACGAGCAGTACTTC. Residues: CASSLGQLGYEQYF.

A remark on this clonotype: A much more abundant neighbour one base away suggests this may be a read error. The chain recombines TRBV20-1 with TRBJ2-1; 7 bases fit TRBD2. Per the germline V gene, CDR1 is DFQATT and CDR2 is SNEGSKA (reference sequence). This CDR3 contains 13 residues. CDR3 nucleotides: TGCAGTGCTAGTAGCGGGCCTAACAATGCGCAGTTCTTC. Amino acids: CSASSGPNNAQFF.

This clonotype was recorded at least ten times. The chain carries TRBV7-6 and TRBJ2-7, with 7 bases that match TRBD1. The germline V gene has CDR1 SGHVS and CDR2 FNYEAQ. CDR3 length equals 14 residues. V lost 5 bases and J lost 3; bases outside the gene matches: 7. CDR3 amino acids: CASSRPGQLYEQYF. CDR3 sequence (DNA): TGTGCCAGCAGCAGACCGGGACAGCTCTACGAGCAGTACTTC.

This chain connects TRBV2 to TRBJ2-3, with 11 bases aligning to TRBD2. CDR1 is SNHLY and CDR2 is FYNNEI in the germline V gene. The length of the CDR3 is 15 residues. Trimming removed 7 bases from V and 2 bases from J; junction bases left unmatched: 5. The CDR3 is CASTELAGATDTQYF. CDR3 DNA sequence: TGTGCCAGCACAGAACTAGCGGGAGCCACAGATACGCAGTATTTT.

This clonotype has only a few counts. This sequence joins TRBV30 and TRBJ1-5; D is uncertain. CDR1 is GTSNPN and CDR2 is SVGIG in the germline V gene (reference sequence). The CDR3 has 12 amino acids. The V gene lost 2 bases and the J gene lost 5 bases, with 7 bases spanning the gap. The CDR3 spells CAWSKRDQPQHF. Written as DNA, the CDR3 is TGTGCCTGGAGTAAGCGGGATCAGCCCCAGCATTTT.

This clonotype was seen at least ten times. Here the CDR3 reads CASSHGTAGYEQYF. The CDR3 nucleotides read TGTGCCAGCAGCCATGGGACAGCGGGTTACGAGCAGTACTTC. The J gene is TRBJ2-7, the V gene TRBV7-6; a weak D match, TRBD1 (7 bases). There are 14 residues in the CDR3. V gave up 5 bases and J gave up 4 bases, with 15 bases separating them. In germline, CDR1 is SGHVS, CDR2 FNYEAQ.

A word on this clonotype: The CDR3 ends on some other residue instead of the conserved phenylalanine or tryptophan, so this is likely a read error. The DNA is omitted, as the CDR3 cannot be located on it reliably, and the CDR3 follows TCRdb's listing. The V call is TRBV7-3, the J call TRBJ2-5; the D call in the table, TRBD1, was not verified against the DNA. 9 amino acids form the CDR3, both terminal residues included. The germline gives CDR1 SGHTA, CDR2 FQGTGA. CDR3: CASSPRGWT.

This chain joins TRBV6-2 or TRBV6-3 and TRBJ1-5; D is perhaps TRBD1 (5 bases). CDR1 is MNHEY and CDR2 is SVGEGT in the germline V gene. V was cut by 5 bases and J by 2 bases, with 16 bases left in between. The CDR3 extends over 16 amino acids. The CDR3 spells CASSRSGGEGNQPQHF. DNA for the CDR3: TGTGCCAGCAGTCGGTCGGGGGGAGAAGGCAATCAGCCCCAGCATTTT.

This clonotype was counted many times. In DNA form, the CDR3 reads TGTGCCAGCAGCCAGACCACAGGGGGCTATGGCTACACCTTC. Protein product: CASSQTTGGYGYTF. The rearrangement uses TRBV11-3 and TRBJ1-2; TRBD1 aligns across 8 bases. This CDR3 comprises 14 residues. In germline, CDR1 is SGHNT, CDR2 YENEEA. Trimming cost V 5 bases and J 4 bases; bases outside gene matches: 6.